This TCR beta chain was sequenced during a study of T-cell memory formation after mild COVID-19. Germline CDR1 KGHDR, CDR2 SFDVKD. The CDR3 is 13 residues long. V was trimmed by 7 bases and J by 7 bases, leaving 15 bases between them. Via MiXCR, TCRdb re-called the 5' RACE reads, giving one row per CDR3 protein. The sample has about 620,000 distinct CDR3 sequences; approximately 18% are singletons. The material sequenced was PBMCs or a T cell subset sorted from them (not recorded which). This clonotype was obtained from an adult woman who had mild COVID-19 (a few samples of this study predate the infection). Cell type and time point are not known. This sequence joins TRBV24-1 and TRBJ1-1; a weak D match, TRBD1 (5 bases). The CDR3 DNA sequence: TGTGCCACCAGCGCTAGGGGTGGTGTTGAAGCTTTCTTT. Its protein is CATSARGGVEAFF.